This T cell receptor beta chain appears in the sequencing data of a study of cytomegalovirus exposure and HLA in healthy donors. The PCR was carried out with 60 Vbeta primers and 13 Jbeta primers. Clones were read by immunoSEQ multiplex PCR, and TCRdb kept only the in-frame ones, dropping some. Of more than 85,000 clones listed, about four fifths were seen once; the top ten hold 1.3%. This clone has a handful of counts. Sample: PBMCs. This TCR derives from a man aged 35-49 years in good health and CMV-seronegative.

The DNA of the CDR3 is TGTGCCAGTAGCACCGGGACAGGGATACCCCAAGAGACCCAGTACTTC. Translating gives CASSTGTGIPQETQYF. J is TRBJ2-5 and V is TRBV19, with 9 nucleotides matching TRBD1. The trim removed 6 bases at V and 1 base at J, leaving 9 bases unmatched. There are 16 residues in the CDR3. Germline CDR1 reads LNHDA; CDR2 reads SQIVND (reference sequence).